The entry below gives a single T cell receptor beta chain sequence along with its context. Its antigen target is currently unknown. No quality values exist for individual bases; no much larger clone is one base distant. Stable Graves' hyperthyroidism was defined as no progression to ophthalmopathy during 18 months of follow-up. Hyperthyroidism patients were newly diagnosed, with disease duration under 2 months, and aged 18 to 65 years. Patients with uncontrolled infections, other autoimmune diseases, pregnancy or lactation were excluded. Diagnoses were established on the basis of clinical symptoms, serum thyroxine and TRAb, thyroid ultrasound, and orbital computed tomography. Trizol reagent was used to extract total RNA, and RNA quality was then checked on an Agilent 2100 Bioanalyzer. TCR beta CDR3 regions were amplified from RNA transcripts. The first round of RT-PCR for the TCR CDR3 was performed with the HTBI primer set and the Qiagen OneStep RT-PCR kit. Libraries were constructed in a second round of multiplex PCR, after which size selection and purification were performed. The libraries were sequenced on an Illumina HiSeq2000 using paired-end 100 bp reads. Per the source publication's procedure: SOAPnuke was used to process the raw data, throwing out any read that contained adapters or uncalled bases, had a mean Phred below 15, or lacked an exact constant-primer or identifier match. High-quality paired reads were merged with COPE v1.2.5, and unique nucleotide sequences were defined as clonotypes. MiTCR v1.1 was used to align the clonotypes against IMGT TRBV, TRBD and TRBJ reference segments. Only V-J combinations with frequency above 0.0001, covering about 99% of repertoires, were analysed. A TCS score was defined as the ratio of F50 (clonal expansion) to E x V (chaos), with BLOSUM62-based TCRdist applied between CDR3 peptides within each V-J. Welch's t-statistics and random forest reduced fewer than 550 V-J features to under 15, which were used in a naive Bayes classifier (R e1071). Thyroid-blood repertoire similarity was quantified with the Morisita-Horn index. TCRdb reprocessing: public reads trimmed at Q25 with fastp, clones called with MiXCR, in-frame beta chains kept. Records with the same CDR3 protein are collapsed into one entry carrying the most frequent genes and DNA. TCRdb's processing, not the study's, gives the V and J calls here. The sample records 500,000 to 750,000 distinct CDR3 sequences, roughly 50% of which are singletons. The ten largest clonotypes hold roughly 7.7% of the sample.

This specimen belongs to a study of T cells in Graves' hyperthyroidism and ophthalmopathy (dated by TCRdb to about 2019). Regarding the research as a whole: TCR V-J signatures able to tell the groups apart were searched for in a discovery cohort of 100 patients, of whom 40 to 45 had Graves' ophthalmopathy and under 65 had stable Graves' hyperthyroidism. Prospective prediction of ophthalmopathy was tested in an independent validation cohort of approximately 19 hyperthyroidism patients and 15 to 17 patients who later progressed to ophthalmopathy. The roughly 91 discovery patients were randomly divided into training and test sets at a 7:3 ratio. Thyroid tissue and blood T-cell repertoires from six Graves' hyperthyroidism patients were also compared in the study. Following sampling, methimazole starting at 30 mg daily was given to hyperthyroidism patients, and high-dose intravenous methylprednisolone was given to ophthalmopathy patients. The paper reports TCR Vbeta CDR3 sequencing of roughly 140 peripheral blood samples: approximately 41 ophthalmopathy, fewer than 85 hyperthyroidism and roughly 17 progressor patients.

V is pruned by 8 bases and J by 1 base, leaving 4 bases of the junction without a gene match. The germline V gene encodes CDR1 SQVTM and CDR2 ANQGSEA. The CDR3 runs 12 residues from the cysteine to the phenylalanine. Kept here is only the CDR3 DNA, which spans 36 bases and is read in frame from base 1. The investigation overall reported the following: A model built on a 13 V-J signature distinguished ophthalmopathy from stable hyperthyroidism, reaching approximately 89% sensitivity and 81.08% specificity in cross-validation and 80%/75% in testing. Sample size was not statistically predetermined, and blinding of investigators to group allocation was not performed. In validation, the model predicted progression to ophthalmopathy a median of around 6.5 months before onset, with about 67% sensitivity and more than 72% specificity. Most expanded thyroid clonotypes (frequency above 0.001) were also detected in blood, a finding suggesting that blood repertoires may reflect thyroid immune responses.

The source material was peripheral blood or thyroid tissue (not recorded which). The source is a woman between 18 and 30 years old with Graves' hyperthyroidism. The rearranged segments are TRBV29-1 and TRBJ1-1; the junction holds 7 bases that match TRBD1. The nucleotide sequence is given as TGCAGCCAGGGACAGTCGAACACTGAAGCTTTCTTT. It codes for CSQGQSNTEAFF.